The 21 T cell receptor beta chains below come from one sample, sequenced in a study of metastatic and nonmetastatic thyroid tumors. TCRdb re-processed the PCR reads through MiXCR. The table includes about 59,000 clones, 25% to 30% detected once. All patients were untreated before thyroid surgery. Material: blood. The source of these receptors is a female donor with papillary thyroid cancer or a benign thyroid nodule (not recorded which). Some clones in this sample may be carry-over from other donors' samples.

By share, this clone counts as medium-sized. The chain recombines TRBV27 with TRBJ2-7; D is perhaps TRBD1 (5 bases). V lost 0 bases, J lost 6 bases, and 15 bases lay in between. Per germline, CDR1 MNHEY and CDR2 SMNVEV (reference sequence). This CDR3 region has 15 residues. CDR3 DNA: TGTGCCAGCAGTTTATCGCCAGGGATCGTCGGCGAGCAGTACTTC. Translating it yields CASSLSPGIVGEQYF.

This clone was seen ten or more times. The CDR3 DNA reads TGTGCCACCAGCAAAGTTCGCCTACTTAGGGGGGGTGGTGGCTACACCTTC. Residues: CATSKVRLLRGGGGYTF. This chain connects TRBV15 to TRBJ1-2; possible D gene TRBD1, 6 bases. Germline V gene lookup returns CDR1 LNHNV and CDR2 YYDKDF (reference sequence). The CDR3 loop spans 17 amino acids. Trimming left V 4 bases short and J 7 bases short, with 25 bases between.

CDR3 loop: CASSDHRDLGISPLHF. The CDR3 DNA follows: TGTGCCAGCAGTGATCATCGAGATCTAGGGATTTCACCCCTCCACTTT. The chain links TRBV25-1 to TRBJ1-6; D uncertain. Germline V gene lookup returns CDR1 MGHDK and CDR2 SYGVNS. V lost 3 bases and J lost 9, with 18 bases in between. The CDR3 is 16 residues long.

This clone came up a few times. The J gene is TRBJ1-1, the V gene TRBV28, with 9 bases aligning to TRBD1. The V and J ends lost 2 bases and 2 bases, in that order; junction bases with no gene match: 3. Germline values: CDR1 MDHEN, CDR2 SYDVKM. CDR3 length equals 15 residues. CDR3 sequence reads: CASSLGDRDNTEAFF. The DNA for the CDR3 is TGTGCCAGCAGTTTAGGGGACAGGGATAACACTGAAGCTTTCTTT.

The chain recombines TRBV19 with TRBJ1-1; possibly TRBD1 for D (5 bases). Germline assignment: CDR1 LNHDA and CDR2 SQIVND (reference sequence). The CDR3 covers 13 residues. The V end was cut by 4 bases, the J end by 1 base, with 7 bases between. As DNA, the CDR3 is TGTGCCAGTAGTACAGGGAAGAACACTGAAGCTTTCTTT. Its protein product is CASSTGKNTEAFF.

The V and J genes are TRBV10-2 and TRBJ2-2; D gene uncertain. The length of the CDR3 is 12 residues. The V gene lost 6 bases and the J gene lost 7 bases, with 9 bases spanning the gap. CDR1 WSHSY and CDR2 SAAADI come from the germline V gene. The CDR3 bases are TGCGCCAGCAGGCTTGGCATCGGGGAGCTGTTTTTT. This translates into CASRLGIGELFF.

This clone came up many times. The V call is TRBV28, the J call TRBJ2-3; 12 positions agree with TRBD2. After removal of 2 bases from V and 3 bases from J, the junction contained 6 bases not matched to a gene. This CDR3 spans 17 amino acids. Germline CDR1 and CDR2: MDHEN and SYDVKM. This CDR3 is CASSLEWLAGGTDTQYF. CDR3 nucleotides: TGTGCCAGCAGTTTAGAATGGCTAGCGGGAGGGACAGATACGCAGTATTTT.

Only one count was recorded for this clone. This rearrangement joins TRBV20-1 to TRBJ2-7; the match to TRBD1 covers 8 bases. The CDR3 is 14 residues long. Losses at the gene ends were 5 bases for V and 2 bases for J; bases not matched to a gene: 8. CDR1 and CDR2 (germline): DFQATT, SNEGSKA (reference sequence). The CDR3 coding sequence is TGCAGTGCTGGGGACGGGACAGGCCCCTACGAGCAGTACTTC. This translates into CSAGDGTGPYEQYF.

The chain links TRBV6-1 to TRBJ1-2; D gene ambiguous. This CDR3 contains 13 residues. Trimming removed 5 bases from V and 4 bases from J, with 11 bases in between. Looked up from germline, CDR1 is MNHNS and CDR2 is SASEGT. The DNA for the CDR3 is TGTGCCAGCAGTTTGGACGGCCTCTATGGCTACACCTTC. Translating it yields CASSLDGLYGYTF.

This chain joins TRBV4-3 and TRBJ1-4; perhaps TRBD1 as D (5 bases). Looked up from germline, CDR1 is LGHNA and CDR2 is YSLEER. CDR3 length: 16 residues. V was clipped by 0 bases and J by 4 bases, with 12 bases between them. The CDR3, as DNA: TGCGCCAGCAGCCAAGATATTGGGACTGATAATGAAAAACTGTTTTTT. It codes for CASSQDIGTDNEKLFF.

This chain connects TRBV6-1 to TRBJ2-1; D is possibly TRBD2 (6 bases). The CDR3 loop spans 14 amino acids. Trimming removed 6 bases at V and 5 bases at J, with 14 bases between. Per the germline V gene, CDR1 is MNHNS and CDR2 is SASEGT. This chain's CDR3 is CASRLRDSHNEQFF. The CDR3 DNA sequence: TGTGCCAGCAGGCTCCGGGACTCGCACAATGAGCAGTTCTTC.

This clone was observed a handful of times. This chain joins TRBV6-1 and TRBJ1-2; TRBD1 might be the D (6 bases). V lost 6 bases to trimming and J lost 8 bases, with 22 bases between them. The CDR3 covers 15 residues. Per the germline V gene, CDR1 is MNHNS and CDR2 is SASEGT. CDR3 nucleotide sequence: TGTGCCAGCAGGCGCTCTGGACAGTCCAGCGGGGGCTACACCTTC. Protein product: CASRRSGQSSGGYTF.

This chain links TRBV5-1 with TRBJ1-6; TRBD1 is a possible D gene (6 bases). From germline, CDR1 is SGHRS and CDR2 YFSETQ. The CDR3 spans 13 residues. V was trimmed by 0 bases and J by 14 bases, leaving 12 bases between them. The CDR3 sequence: CASSLGVQGTLHF. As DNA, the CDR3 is TGCGCCAGCAGCTTGGGAGTACAGGGTACCCTCCACTTT.

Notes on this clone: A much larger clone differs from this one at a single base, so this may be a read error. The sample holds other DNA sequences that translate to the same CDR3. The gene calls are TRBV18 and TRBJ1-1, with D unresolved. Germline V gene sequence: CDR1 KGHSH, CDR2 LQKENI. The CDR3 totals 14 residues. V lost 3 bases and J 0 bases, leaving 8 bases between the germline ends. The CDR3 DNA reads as TGTGCCAGCTCACCGCAGACGGTGAACACTGAAGCTTTCTTT. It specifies CASSPQTVNTEAFF.

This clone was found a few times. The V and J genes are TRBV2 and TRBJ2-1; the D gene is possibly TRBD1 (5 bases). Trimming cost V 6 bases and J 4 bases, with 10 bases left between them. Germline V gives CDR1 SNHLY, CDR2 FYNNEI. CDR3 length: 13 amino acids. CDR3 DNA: TGTGCCAGCAGGGTACAGGAATACAATGAGCAGTTCTTC. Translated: CASRVQEYNEQFF.

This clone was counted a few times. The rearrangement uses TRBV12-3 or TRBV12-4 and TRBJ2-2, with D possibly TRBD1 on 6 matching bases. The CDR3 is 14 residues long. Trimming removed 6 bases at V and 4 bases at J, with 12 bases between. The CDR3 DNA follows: TGTGCCAGCAGAACAGGGATCGGCACCGGGGAGCTGTTTTTT. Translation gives CASRTGIGTGELFF.

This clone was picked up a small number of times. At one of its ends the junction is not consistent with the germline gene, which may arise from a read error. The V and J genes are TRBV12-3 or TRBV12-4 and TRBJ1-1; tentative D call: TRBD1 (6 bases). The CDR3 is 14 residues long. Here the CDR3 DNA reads TGTGCCAGCAGTCGGGACACTGGACTGGCTTCGGGGAACTTT. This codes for CASSRDTGLASGNF.

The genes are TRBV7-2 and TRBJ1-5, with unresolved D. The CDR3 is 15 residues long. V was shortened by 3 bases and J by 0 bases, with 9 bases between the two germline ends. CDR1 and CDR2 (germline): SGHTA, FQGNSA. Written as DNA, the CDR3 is TGTGCCAGCAGCTTTTCGGGCACTAGCAATCAGCCCCAGCATTTT. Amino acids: CASSFSGTSNQPQHF.

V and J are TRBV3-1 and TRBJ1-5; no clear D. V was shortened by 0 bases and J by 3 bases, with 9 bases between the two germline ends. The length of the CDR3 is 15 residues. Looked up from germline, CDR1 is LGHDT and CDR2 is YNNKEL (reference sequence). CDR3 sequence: CASSQDTTINQPQHF. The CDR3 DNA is TGTGCCAGCAGCCAAGATACCACAATCAATCAGCCCCAGCATTTT.

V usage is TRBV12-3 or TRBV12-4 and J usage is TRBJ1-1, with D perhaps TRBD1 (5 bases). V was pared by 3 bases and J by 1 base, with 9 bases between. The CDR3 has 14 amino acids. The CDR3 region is CASSFIGQNTEAFF. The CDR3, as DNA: TGTGCCAGCAGTTTCATAGGACAGAACACTGAAGCTTTCTTT.

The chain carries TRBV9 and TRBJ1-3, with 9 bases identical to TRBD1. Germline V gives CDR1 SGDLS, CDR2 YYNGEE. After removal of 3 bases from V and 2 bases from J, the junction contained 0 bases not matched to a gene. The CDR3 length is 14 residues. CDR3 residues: CASSGQGAGNTIYF. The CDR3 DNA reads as TGTGCCAGCAGCGGACAGGGGGCTGGAAACACCATATATTTT.